These T cell receptor beta chains were read from a single sample in a study of blood T cell repertoires in COVID-19. This table comes from immunoSEQ multiplex PCR, and its TCRdb copy is limited to in-frame clones, with some not included. The data show 350,000 to 450,000 clones, with 89% seen just once and about 1.6% held by the top ten. What was sequenced was peripheral blood. Receptors were obtained from a woman aged 40 to 50 with COVID-19, enrolled during active disease. CDR3s include the opening cysteine and the closing phenylalanine or tryptophan. A D gene is named only where the DNA matches it firmly. For some rows the clone size is stated as once, few or many, or as a class when expanded; others skip it.

CDR3aa,CDR3nt,d_gene,j_gene,abundance,v_gene
CASSEVSFTSIYEQYF,TGTGCCAGCAGTGAAGTTTCGTTTACTTCGATCTACGAGCAGTACTTC,NA,TRBJ2-7,few,TRBV2
CASSLQGQGYEQYF,TGTGCCAGCAGTTTACAGGGGCAGGGGTACGAGCAGTACTTC,NA,TRBJ2-7,NA,TRBV28
CASSMTSGSTDTQYF,TGTGCCAGTAGTATGACTAGCGGGAGCACAGATACGCAGTATTTT,TRBD2,TRBJ2-3,NA,TRBV19
CASSYFLTYNEQFF,TGTGCCAGCAGTTACTTCCTTACCTACAATGAGCAGTTCTTC,NA,TRBJ2-1,NA,TRBV6-2/TRBV6-3
CASSSFLSGRPGETQYF,TGTGCCAGCAGTTCTTTTCTTAGCGGGAGGCCCGGTGAGACCCAGTACTTC,TRBD2,TRBJ2-5,NA,TRBV6-2/TRBV6-3
CASSFGQLNEKLFF,TGTGCCAGCAGCTTCGGACAGCTCAATGAAAAACTGTTTTTT,NA,TRBJ1-4,NA,TRBV7-2
CASSYSGTGNSNQPQHF,TGTGCCAGCAGTTACTCAGGGACAGGGAATAGCAATCAGCCCCAGCATTTT,TRBD1,TRBJ1-5,NA,TRBV6-2/TRBV6-3
CASSGSGNQPQHF,TGTGCCAGCAGTGGGAGCGGGAATCAGCCCCAGCATTTT,NA,TRBJ1-5,NA,TRBV28
CASSLDGLIGEQYF,TGTGCCAGCAGCTTGGACGGCCTAATCGGGGAGCAGTACTTC,NA,TRBJ2-7,NA,TRBV5-6
CAISSTGNTEAFF,TGTGCCATCAGTTCGACAGGGAACACTGAAGCTTTCTTT,NA,TRBJ1-1,NA,TRBV10-3
CASSPPIRESKNIQYF,TGTGCCAGCAGCCCCCCCATCCGGGAGTCCAAAAACATTCAGTACTTC,NA,TRBJ2-4,NA,TRBV7-8
CASSQLAEFYNEQFF,TGTGCCAGCAGTCAATTAGCGGAATTCTATAATGAGCAGTTCTTC,NA,TRBJ2-1,NA,TRBV6-2/TRBV6-3
CASSPRQGHGELFF,TGTGCCAGCAGTCCCCGACAGGGACACGGGGAGCTGTTTTTT,TRBD1,TRBJ2-2,once,TRBV27
CASSPVGQGVTKNIQYF,TGTGCCAGCAGTCCCGTCGGGCAGGGGGTAACCAAAAACATTCAGTACTTC,TRBD1,TRBJ2-4,NA,TRBV27
CASSYSTEMRTDTQYF,TGTGCCAGCAGTTACTCGACAGAAATGAGGACAGATACGCAGTATTTT,NA,TRBJ2-3,once,TRBV6-2/TRBV6-3
CASSLGGGVHGYTF,TGTGCCAGCAGCTTAGGAGGGGGCGTCCATGGCTACACCTTC,TRBD1,TRBJ1-2,NA,TRBV7-9
CSAPPTGSTDTQYF,TGCAGCGCCCCACCGACAGGTAGCACAGATACGCAGTATTTT,NA,TRBJ2-3,NA,TRBV29-1
CASSYAGGTYNEQFF,TGTGCCAGCAGTTACGCTGGGGGGACCTACAATGAGCAGTTCTTC,NA,TRBJ2-1,NA,TRBV6-2/TRBV6-3
CASSQEGTEDGYTF,TGCGCCAGCAGCCAAGAAGGGACAGAAGATGGCTACACCTTC,TRBD1,TRBJ1-2,NA,TRBV4-1
CASSQDLASPGNEQFF,TGCGCCAGCAGCCAAGATCTGGCCTCCCCGGGCAATGAGCAGTTCTTC,NA,TRBJ2-1,NA,TRBV4-3
CASSRHQGAYGYTF,TGTGCCAGCAGTCGGCATCAGGGGGCCTATGGCTACACCTTC,TRBD1,TRBJ1-2,NA,TRBV6-2/TRBV6-3
CASSYSMGQGYPARYEQYF,TGTGCCAGCAGTTACTCGATGGGACAGGGTTATCCGGCACGGTACGAGCAGTACTTC,TRBD1,TRBJ2-7,NA,TRBV6-2/TRBV6-3
CASSTDRGGNQPQHF,TGTGCCAGTAGTACTGACAGGGGTGGCAATCAGCCCCAGCATTTT,TRBD1,TRBJ1-5,NA,TRBV19